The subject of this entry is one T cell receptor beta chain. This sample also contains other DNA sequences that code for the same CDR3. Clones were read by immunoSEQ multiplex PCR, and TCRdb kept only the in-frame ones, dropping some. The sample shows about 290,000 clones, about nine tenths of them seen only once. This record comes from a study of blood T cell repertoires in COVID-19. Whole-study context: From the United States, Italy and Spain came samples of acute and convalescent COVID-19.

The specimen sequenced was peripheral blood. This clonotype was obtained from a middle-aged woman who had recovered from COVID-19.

The DNA for the CDR3 is TGTGCCAGCTCACCCGGACAGGGATCCTACAATGAGCAGTTCTTC. Amino acids: CASSPGQGSYNEQFF. The chain employs TRBV18 and TRBJ2-1, with TRBD1 matching 8 bases. Germline V gives CDR1 KGHSH, CDR2 LQKENI. V shed 3 bases and J 1 base; nucleotides not matched to a gene: 2. This CDR3 is built from 15 residues.